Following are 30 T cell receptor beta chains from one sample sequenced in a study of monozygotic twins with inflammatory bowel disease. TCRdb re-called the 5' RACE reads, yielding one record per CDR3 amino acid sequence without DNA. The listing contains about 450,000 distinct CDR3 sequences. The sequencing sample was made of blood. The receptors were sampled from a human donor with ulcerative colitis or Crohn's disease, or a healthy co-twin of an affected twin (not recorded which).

The chain's CDR3 is CAISAGGRNTEAFF. The rearrangement links TRBV10-3 to TRBJ1-1. Germline V lookup: CDR1 ENHRY, CDR2 SYGVKD. This CDR3 is 14 amino acids long.

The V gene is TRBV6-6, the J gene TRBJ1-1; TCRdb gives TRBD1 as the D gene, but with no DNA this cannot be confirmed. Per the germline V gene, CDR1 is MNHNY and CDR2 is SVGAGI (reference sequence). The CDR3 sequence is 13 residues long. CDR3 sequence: CASTDRMNTEAFF.

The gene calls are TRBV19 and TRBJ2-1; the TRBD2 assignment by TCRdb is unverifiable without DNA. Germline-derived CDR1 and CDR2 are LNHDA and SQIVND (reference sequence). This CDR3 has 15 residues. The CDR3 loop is CASSIGDYANNEQFF. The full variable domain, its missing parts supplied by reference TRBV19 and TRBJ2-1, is DGGITQSPKYLFRKEGQNVTLSCEQNLNHDAMYWYRQDPGQGLRLIYYSQIVNDFQKGDIAEGYSVSREKKESFPLTVTSAQKNPTAFYLCASSIGDYANNEQFFGPGTRLTVL.

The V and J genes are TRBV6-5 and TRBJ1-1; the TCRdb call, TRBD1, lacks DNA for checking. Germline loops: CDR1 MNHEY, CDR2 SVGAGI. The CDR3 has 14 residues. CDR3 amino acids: CASSWGLMNTEAFF.

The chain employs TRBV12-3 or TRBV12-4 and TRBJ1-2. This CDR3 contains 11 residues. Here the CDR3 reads CASSLDNGYTF.

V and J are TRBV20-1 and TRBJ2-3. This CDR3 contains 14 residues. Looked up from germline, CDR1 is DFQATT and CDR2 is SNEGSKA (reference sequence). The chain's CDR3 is CSARAIAGTDTQYF.

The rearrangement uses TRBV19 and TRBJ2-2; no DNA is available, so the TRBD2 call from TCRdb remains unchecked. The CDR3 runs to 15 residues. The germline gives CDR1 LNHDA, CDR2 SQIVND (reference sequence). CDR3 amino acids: CASKSGGSGTGELFF.

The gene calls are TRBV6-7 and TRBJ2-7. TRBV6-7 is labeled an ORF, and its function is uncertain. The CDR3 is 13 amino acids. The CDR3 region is CAADGKSSYEQYF.

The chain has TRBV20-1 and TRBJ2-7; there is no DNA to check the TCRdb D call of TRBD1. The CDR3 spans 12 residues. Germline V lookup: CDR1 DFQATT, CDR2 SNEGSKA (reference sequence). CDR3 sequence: CSARPPVREQYF.

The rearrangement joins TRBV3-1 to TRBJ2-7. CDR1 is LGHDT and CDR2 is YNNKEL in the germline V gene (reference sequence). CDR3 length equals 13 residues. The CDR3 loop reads CASSSAKVYEQYF.

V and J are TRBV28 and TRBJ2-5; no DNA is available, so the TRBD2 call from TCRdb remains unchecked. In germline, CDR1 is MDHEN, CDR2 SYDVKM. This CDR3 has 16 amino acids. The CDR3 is CASSSLPTEVQETQYF.

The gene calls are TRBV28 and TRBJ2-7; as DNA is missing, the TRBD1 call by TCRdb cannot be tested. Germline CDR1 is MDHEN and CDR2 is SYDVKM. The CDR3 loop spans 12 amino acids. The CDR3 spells CAAGTGSYEQYF.

The CDR3: CASSSYSNNEQFF. The chain employs TRBV5-1 and TRBJ2-1. The CDR3 runs 13 residues. CDR1 is SGHRS, CDR2 YFSETQ, per germline.

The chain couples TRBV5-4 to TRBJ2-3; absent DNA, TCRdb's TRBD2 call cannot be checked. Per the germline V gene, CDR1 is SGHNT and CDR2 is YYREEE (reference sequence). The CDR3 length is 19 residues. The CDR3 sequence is CASSSRGPTSGGLTDTQYF.

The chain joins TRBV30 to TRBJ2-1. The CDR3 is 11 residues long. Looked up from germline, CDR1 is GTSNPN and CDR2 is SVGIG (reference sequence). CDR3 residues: CAWMGYNEQFF. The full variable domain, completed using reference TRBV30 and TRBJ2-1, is SQTIHQWPATLVQPVGSPLSLECTVEGTSNPNLYWYRQAAGRGLQLLFYSVGIGQISSEVPQNLSASRPQDRQFILSSKKLLLSDSGFYLCAWMGYNEQFFGPGTRLTVL.

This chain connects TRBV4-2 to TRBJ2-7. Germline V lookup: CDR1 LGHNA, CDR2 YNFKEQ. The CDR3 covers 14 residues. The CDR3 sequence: CASSQELANHEQYF.

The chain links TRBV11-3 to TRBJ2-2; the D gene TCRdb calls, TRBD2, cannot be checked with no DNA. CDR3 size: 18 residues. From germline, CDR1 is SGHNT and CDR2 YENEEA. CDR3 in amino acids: CASSSRVSGRGNTGELFF.

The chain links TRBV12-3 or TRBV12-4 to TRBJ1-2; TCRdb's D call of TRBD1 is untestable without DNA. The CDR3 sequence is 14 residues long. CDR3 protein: CASSPWDRVSGYTF.

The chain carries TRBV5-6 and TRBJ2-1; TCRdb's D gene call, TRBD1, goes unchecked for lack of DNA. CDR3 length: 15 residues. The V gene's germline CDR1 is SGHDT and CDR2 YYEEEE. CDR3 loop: CASSPWDSPVNEQFF.

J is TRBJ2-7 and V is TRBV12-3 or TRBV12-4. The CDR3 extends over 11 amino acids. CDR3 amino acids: CASRSSYEQYF.

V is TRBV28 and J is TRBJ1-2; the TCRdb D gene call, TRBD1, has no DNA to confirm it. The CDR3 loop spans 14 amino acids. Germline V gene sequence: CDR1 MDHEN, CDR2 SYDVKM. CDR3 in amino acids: CASRSGQYNYGYTF.

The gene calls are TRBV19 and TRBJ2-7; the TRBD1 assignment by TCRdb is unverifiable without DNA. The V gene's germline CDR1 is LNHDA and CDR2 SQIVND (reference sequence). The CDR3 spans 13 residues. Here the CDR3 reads CASSPPKGREQYF.

CDR3 in amino acids: CSAMTGGLAKNIQYF. The chain employs TRBV20-1 and TRBJ2-4. From germline, CDR1 is DFQATT and CDR2 SNEGSKA (reference sequence). The CDR3 runs 15 residues.

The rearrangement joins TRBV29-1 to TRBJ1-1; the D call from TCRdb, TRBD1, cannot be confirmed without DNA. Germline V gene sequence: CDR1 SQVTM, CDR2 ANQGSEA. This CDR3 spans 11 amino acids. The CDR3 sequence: CSASMTGEAFF. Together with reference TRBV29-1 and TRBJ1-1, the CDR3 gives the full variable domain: SAVISQKPSRDICQRGTSLTIQCQVDSQVTMMFWYRQQPGQSLTLIATANQGSEATYESGFVIDKFPISRPNLTFSTLTVSNMSPEDSSIYLCSASMTGEAFFGQGTRLTVV.

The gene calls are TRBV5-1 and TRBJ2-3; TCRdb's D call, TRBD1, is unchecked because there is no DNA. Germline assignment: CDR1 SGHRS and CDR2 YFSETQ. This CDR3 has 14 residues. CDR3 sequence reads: CASSEALQGDTQYF.

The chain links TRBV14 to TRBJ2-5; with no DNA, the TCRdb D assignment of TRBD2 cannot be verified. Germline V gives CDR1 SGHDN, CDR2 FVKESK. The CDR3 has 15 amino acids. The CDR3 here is CASTPRSGMMETQYF.

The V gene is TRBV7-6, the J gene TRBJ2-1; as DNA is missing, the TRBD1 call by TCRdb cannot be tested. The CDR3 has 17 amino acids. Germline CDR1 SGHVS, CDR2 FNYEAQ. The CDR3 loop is CASSLKYTGISYNEQFF. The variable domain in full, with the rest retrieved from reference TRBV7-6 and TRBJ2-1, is GAGVSQSPRYKVTKRGQDVALRCDPISGHVSLYWYRQALGQGPEFLTYFNYEAQQDKSGLPNDRFSAERPEGSISTLTIQRTEQRDSAMYRCASSLKYTGISYNEQFFGPGTRLTVL.

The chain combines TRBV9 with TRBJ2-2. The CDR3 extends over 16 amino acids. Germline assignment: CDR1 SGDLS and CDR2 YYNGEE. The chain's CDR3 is CASSPHGSANTGELFF.

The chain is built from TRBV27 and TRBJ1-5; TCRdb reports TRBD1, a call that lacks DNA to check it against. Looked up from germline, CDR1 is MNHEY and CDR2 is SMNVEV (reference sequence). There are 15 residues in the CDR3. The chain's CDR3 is CASSLQGQGNQPQHF.

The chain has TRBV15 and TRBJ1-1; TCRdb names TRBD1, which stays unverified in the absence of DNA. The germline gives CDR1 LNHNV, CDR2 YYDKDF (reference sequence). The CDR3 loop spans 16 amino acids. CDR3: CATSRDWGGIDTEAFF.